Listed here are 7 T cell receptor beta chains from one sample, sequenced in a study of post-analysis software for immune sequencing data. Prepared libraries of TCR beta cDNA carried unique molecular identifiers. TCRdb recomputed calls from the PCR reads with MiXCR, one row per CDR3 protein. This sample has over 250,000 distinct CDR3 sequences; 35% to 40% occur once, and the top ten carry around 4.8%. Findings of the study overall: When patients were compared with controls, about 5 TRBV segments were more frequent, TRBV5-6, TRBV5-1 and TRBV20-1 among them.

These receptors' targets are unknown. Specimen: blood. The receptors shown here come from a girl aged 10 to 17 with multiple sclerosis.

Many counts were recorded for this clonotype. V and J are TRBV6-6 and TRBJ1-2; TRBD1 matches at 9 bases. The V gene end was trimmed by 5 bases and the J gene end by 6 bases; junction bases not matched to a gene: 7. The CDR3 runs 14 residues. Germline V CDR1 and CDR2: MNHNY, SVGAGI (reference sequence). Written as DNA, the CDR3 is TGTGCCAGCAGTGAGCCGGGACAGGGCGATGGCTACACCTTC. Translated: CASSEPGQGDGYTF.

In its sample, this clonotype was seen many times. The CDR3 coding sequence is TGCGCCAGCAGCCAAGCCCCGGACAGGGCAGAAGCTTTCTTT. As protein: CASSQAPDRAEAFF. The V gene is TRBV4-1, the J gene TRBJ1-1, with TRBD1 matching over 8 bases. There are 14 residues in the CDR3. V shed 1 base and J 8 bases; nucleotides not matched to a gene: 6. Looked up from germline, CDR1 is MGHRA and CDR2 is YSYEKL.

CDR3 sequence (DNA): TGTGCCAGCAGTCCGAATTGGGGGACTAGTGGCGAGCAGTACTTC. It specifies CASSPNWGTSGEQYF. The gene calls are TRBV27 and TRBJ2-7; 8 bases fit TRBD2. Looked up from germline, CDR1 is MNHEY and CDR2 is SMNVEV (reference sequence). The CDR3 has 15 amino acids. After removal of 5 bases from V and 6 bases from J, the junction contained 12 bases not matched to a gene.

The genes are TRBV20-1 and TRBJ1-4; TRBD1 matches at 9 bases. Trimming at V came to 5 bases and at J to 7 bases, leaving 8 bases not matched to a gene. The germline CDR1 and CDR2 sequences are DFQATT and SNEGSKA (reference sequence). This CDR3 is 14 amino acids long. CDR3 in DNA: TGCAGTGCTCATTTACAGGGGGCGGGTGAAAAACTGTTTTTT. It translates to CSAHLQGAGEKLFF.

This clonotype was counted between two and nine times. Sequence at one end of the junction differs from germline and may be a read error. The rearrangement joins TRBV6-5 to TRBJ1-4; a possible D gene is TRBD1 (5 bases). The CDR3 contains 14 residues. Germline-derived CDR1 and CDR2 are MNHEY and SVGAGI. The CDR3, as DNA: TGTGCCAGCAATAAGAGGAGGGGAGATGAAGAACTGTTTTTT. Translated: CASNKRRGDEELFF.

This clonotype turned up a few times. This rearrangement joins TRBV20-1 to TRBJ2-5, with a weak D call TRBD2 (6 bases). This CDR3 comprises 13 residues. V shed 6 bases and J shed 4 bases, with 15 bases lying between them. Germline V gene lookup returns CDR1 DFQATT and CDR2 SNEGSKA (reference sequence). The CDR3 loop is CSASGWGGETQYF. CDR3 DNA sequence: TGCAGTGCCAGCGGGTGGGGAGGAGAGACCCAGTACTTC.

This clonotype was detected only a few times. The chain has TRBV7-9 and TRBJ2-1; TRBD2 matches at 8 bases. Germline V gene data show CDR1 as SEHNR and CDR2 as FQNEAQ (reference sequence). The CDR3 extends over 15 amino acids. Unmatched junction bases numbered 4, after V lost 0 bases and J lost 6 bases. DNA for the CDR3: TGTGCCAGCAGCTTAGCGCGAGGGACTAGCAATGAGCAGTTCTTC. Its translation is CASSLARGTSNEQFF.